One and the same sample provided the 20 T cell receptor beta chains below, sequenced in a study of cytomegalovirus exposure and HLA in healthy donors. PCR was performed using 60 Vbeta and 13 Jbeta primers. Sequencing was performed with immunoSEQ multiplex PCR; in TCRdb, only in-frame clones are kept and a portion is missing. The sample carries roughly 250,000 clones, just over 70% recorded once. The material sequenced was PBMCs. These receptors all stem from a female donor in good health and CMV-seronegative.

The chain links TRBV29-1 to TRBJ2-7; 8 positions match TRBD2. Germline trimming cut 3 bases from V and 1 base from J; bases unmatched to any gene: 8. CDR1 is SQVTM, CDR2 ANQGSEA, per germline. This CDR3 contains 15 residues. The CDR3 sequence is CSVDAEAGGSYEQYF. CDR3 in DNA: TGCAGCGTTGATGCCGAGGCGGGAGGTTCCTACGAGCAGTACTTC.

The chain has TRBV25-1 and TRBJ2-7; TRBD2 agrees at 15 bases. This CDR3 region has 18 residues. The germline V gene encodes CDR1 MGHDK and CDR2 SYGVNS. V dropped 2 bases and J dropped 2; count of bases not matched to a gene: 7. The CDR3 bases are TGTGCCAGCAGTGAAGGGGTCGGACTAGCGGGAGGGCCCTACGAGCAGTACTTC. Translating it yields CASSEGVGLAGGPYEQYF.

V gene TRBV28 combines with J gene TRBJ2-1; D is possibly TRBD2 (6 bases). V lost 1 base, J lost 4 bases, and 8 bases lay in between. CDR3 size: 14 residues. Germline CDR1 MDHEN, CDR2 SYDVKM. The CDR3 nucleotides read TGTGCCAGCAGTTTATCGGGAGTTTACAATGAGCAGTTCTTC. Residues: CASSLSGVYNEQFF.

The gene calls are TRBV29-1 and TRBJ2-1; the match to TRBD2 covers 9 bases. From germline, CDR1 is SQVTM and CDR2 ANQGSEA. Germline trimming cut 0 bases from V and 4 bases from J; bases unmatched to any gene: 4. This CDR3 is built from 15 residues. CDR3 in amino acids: CSVEEASGNYNEQFF. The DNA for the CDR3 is TGCAGCGTTGAAGAGGCTAGCGGGAATTACAATGAGCAGTTCTTC.

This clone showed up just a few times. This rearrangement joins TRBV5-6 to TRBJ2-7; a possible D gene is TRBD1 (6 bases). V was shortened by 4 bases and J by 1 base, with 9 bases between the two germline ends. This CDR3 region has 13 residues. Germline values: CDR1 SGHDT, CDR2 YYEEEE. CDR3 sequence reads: CASSRDKSYEQYF. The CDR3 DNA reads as TGTGCCAGCAGCCGGGACAAGTCCTACGAGCAGTACTTC.

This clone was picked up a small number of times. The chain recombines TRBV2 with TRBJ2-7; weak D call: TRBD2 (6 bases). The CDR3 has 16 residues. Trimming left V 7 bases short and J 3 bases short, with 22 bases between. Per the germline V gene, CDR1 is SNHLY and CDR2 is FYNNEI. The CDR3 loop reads CASTQEGSSVGYEQYF. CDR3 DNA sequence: TGTGCCAGCACACAGGAGGGAAGTAGTGTAGGCTACGAGCAGTACTTC.

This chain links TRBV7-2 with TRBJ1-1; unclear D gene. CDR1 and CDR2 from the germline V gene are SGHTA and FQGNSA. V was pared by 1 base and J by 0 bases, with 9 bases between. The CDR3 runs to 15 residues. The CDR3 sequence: CASSLDGQMNTEAFF. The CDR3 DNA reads TGTGCCAGCAGCTTAGATGGGCAGATGAACACTGAAGCTTTCTTT.

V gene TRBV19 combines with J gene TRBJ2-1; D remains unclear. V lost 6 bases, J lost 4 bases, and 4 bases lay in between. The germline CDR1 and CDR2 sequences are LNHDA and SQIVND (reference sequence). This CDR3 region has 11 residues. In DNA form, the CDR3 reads TGTGCCAGTAGAACTTACAATGAGCAGTTCTTC. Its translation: CASRTYNEQFF.

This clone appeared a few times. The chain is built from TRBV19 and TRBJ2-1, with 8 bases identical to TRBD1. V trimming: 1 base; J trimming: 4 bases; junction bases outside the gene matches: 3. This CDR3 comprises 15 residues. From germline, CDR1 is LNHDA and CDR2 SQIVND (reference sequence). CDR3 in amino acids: CASSIARDRYNEQFF. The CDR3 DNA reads TGTGCCAGTAGTATAGCCCGGGACAGGTACAATGAGCAGTTCTTC.

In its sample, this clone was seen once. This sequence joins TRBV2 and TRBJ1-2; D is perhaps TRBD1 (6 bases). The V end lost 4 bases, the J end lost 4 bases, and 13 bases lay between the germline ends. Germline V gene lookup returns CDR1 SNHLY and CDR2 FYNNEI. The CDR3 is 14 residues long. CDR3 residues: CASSVLAQGYGYTF. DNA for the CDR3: TGTGCCAGCAGTGTGTTGGCACAGGGCTATGGCTACACCTTC.

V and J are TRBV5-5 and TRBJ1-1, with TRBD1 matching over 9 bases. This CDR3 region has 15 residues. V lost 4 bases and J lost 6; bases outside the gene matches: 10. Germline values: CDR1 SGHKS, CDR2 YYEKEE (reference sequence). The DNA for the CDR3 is TGTGCCAGCAGCATTACAGGGGGCGACTATTCTGAAGCTTTCTTT. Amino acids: CASSITGGDYSEAFF.

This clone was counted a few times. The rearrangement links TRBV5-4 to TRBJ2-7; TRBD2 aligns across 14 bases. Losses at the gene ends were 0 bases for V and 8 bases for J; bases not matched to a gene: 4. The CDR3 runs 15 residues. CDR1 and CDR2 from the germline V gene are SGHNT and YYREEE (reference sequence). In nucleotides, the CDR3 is TGTGCCAGCAGCTTGGCGACTAGCGGGAGGGCGCAGCAGTACTTC. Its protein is CASSLATSGRAQQYF.

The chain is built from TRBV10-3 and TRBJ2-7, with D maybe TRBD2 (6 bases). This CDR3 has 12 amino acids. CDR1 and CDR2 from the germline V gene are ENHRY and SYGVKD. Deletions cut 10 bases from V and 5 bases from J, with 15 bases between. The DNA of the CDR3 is TGTGCCACCATGGGACTCGGGGACGAGCAGTACTTC. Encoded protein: CATMGLGDEQYF.

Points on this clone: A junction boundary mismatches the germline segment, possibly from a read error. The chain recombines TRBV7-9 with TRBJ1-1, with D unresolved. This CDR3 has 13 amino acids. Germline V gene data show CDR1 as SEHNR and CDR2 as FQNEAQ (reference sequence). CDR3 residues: CSSSRGTNTEAFF. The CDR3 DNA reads TGTTCCAGCAGCCGGGGAACGAACACTGAAGCTTTCTTT.

Here the CDR3 DNA reads TGTGCCAGCTGGGACAGGGGTTTCTACGAGCAGTACTTC. This codes for CASWDRGFYEQYF. The chain joins TRBV27 to TRBJ2-7; 10 bases are shared with TRBD1. The CDR3 length is 13 residues. Unmatched junction bases numbered 4, after V lost 8 bases and J lost 3 bases. Germline CDR1 reads MNHEY; CDR2 reads SMNVEV (reference sequence).

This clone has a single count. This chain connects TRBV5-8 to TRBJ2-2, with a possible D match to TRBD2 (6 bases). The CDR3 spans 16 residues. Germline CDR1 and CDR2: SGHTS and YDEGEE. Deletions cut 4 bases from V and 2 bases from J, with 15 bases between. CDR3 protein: CASSPAWGENTGELFF. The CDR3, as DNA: TGTGCCAGCAGCCCCGCGTGGGGGGAAAACACCGGGGAGCTGTTTTTT.

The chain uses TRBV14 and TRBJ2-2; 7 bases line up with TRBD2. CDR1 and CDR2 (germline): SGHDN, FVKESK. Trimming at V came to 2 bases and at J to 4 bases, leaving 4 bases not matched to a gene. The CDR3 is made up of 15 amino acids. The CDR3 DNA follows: TGTGCCAGCAGCCAATCTAGCGGAGTCACCGGGGAGCTGTTTTTT. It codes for CASSQSSGVTGELFF. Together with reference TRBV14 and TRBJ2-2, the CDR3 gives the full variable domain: EAGVTQFPSHSVIEKGQTVTLRCDPISGHDNLYWYRRVMGKEIKFLLHFVKESKQDESGMPNNRFLAERTGGTYSTLKVQPAELEDSGVYFCASSQSSGVTGELFFGEGSRLTVL.

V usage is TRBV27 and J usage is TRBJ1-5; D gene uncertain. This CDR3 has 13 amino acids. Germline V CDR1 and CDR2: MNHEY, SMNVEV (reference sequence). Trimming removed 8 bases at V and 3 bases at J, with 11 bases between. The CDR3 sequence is CASGLSHNQPQHF. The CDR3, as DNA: TGTGCCAGCGGGCTCAGCCACAATCAGCCCCAGCATTTT.

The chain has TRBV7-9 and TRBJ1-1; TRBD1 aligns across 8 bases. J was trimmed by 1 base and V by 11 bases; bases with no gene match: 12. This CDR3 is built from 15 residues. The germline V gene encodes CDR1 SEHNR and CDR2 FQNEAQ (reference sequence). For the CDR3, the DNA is TGTGCCTACCAGGGGGCAGGGGGTAGGAACACTGAAGCTTTCTTT. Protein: CAYQGAGGRNTEAFF.

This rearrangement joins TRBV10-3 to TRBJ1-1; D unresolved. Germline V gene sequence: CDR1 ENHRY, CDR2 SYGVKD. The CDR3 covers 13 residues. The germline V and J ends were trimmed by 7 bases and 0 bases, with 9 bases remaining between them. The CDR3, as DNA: TGTGCCATCACCACCGGGGTGAACACTGAAGCTTTCTTT. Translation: CAITTGVNTEAFF.